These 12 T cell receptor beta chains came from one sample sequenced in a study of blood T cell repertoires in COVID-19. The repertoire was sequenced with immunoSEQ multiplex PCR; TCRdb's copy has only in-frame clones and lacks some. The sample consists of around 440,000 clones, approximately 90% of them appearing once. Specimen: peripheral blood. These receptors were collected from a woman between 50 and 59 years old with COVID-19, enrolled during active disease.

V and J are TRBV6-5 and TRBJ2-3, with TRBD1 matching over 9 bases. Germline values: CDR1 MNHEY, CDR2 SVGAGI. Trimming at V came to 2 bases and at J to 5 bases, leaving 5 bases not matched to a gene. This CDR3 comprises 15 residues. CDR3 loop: CASSYGTGLGDTQYF. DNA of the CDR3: TGTGCCAGCAGTTACGGGACAGGGCTGGGAGATACGCAGTATTTT.

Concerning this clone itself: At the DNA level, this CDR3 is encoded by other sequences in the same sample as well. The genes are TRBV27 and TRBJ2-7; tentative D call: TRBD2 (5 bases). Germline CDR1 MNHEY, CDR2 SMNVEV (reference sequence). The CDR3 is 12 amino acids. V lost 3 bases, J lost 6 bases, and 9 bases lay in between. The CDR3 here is CASSLGGGEQYF. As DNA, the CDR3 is TGTGCCAGCAGTTTGGGTGGAGGCGAGCAGTACTTC.

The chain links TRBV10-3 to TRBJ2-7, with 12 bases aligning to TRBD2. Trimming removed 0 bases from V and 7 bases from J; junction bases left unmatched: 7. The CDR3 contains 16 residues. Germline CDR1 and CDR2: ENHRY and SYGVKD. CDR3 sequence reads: CAISESSSGGATEQYF. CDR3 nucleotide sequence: TGTGCCATCAGTGAGTCTTCTAGCGGGGGGGCCACTGAGCAGTACTTC.

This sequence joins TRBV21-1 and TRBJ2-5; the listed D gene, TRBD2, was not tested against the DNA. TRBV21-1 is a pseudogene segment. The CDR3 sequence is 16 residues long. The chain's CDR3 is CASSFRGEINEETQYF. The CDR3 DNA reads TGTGCCAGCAGCTTCCGTGGAGAAATCAACGAAGAGACCCAGTACTTC.

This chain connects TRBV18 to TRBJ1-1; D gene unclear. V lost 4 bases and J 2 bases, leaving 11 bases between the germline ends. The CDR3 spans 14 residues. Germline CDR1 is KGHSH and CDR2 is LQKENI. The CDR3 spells CASSLPTGNTEAFF. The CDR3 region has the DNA TGTGCCAGCTCACTTCCGACTGGTAACACTGAAGCTTTCTTT.

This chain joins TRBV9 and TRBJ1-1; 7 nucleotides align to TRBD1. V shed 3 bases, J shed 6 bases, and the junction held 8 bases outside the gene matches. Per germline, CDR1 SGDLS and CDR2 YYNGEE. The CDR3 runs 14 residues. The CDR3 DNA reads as TGTGCCAGCAGCGCCCGACAGGGTTTCGCTGAAGCTTTCTTT. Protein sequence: CASSARQGFAEAFF.

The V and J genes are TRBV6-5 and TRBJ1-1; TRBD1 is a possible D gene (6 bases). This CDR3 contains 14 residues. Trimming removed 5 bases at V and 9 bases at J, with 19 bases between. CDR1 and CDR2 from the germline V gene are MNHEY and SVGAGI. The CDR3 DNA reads TGTGCCAGCAGTCCGAGACAGGTGGAAGGCAAAGCTTTCTTT. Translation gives CASSPRQVEGKAFF.

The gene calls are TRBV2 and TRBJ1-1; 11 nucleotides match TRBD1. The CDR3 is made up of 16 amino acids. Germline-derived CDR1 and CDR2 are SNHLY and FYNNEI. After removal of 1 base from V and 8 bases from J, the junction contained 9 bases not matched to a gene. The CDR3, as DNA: TGTGCCAGCAGTGAAGACCCGCCACGGACAGGGGGCGAAGCTTTCTTT. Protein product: CASSEDPPRTGGEAFF.

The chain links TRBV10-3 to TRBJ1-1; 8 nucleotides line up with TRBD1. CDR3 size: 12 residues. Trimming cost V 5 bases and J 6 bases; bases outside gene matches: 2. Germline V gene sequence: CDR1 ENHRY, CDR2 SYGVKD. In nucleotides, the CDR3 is TGTGCCATCAGTCTGACAGGGGCTGAAGCTTTCTTT. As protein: CAISLTGAEAFF.

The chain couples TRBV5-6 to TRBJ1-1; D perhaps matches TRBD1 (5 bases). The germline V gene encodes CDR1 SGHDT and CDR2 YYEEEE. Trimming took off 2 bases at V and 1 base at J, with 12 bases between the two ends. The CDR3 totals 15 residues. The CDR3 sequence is CASSLKTDKNTEAFF. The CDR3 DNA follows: TGTGCCAGCAGCTTAAAAACGGACAAGAACACTGAAGCTTTCTTT.

CDR3 region: CASSILDRGTEAFF. As DNA, the CDR3 is TGCGCCAGCTCAATTCTAGACAGAGGAACTGAAGCTTTCTTT. The chain carries TRBV4-1 and TRBJ1-1; D is possibly TRBD1 (5 bases). The CDR3 spans 14 residues. Germline loops: CDR1 MGHRA, CDR2 YSYEKL. With 8 bases removed from V and 5 bases from J, the gap between germline ends came to 18 bases.

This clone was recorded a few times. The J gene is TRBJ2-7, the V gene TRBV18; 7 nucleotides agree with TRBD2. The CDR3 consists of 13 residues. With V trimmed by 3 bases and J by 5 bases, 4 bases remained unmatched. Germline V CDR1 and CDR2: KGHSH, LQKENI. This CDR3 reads CASSPGEGDEQYF. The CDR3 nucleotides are TGTGCCAGCTCACCGGGGGAGGGTGACGAGCAGTACTTC.